The 20 T cell receptor beta chains below all came from one sample that was sequenced in a study of metastatic and nonmetastatic thyroid tumors. TCRdb re-called the PCR reads with MiXCR. Among some 54,000 clones listed, about 15% were seen once. Nobody among the patients had been given any treatment before thyroid surgery. The sample was blood. The receptors derive from a female donor with papillary thyroid cancer or a benign thyroid nodule (not recorded which). Some clones in this sample may be carry-over from other donors' samples.

Details on this clone: A much larger clone differs from this one at a single base, so this may be a read error. This specimen includes other DNA sequences encoding the same CDR3. The chain links TRBV27 to TRBJ2-1; weak D call: TRBD2 (6 bases). Trimming shortened V by 6 bases and J by 6 bases, and 15 bases separated the two germline ends. The CDR3 consists of 14 residues. CDR1 is MNHEY, CDR2 SMNVEV, per germline (reference sequence). CDR3 sequence (DNA): TGTGCCAGCAGCCGGAGGGCTCTCGGCAATGAGCAGTTCTTC. It specifies CASSRRALGNEQFF.

This clone ranks as medium-sized. The chain recombines TRBV12-3 or TRBV12-4 with TRBJ2-7; D ambiguous. V gave up 3 bases and J gave up 3 bases, with 6 bases separating them. This CDR3 is built from 12 residues. CDR3 region: CASSLTRYEQYF. As DNA, the CDR3 is TGTGCCAGCAGTTTGACGCGCTACGAGCAGTACTTC.

This clone was seen many times. The chain links TRBV28 to TRBJ1-5; possibly TRBD1 for D (5 bases). The germline V gene has CDR1 MDHEN and CDR2 SYDVKM. V lost 2 bases and J 0 bases, leaving 8 bases between the germline ends. The CDR3 sequence is 15 residues long. For the CDR3, the DNA is TGTGCCAGCAGTTTAGGGGGGTATAGCAATCAGCCCCAGCATTTT. Protein sequence: CASSLGGYSNQPQHF. Drawing the rest from reference TRBV28 and TRBJ1-5, the complete variable domain is DVKVTQSSRYLVKRTGEKVFLECVQDMDHENMFWYRQDPGLGLRLIYFSYDVKMKEKGDIPEGYSVSREKKERFSLILESASTNQTSMYLCASSLGGYSNQPQHFGDGTRLSIL.

V and J are TRBV6-5 and TRBJ2-3; D is ambiguous. CDR1 and CDR2 (germline): MNHEY, SVGAGI. V was cut by 2 bases and J by 7 bases, with 25 bases left in between. CDR3 length: 18 residues. CDR3 amino acids: CASSYEVIGSCATYTQYF. CDR3 DNA sequence: TGTGCCAGCAGTTACGAGGTTATTGGGTCCTGTGCAACATATACGCAGTATTTT.

This clone was counted many times. V is TRBV28 and J is TRBJ2-3; 15 bases match TRBD2. Trimming at V came to 5 bases and at J to 5 bases, leaving 14 bases not matched to a gene. Germline values: CDR1 MDHEN, CDR2 SYDVKM. CDR3 size: 19 residues. The CDR3 nucleotides are TGTGCCAGCAGTCCTACAACCGGACTAGCGGGAGGGTTAATAGATACGCAGTATTTT. It specifies CASSPTTGLAGGLIDTQYF.

This clone was recorded at least ten times. The V gene is TRBV9, the J gene TRBJ1-2; D may be TRBD1 (5 bases). The CDR3 totals 15 residues. CDR1 and CDR2 (germline): SGDLS, YYNGEE. V lost 0 bases, J lost 4 bases, and 13 bases lay in between. The CDR3 region is CASSVGGSGGYGYTF. The CDR3 region has the DNA TGTGCCAGCAGCGTAGGGGGGTCGGGGGGCTATGGCTACACCTTC. The entire variable domain, with the rest obtained from reference TRBV9 and TRBJ1-2, is as follows: DSGVTQTPKHLITATGQRVTLRCSPRSGDLSVYWYQQSLDQGLQFLIQYYNGEERAKGNILERFSAQQFPDLHSELNLSSLELGDSALYFCASSVGGSGGYGYTFGSGTRLTVV.

The chain recombines TRBV27 with TRBJ1-6; D call uncertain. The CDR3 contains 12 residues. V shed 5 bases and J shed 14 bases, with 13 bases lying between them. Per the germline V gene, CDR1 is MNHEY and CDR2 is SMNVEV (reference sequence). The CDR3 loop is CASSRAAGSLHF. As DNA, the CDR3 is TGTGCCAGCAGTCGGGCCGCGGGCTCCCTCCACTTT.

This sequence joins TRBV30 and TRBJ2-3; TRBD1 matches 9 bases. The CDR3 length is 16 residues. CDR1 and CDR2 (germline): GTSNPN, SVGIG (reference sequence). V gave up 3 bases and J gave up 3 bases; unmatched junction bases: 10. CDR3 DNA sequence: TGTGCCTGGAGCCTTGTTCCGGGACAGGGAACAGATACGCAGTATTTT. Amino acid sequence: CAWSLVPGQGTDTQYF.

In this sample, this clone turned up many times. The gene calls are TRBV28 and TRBJ2-7, with D perhaps given as TRBD1 or TRBD2 (5 bases each). The CDR3 is made up of 14 amino acids. Germline V gene data show CDR1 as MDHEN and CDR2 as SYDVKM. The V and J ends lost 3 bases and 0 bases respectively, with 9 bases between them. CDR3 bases: TGTGCCAGCAGTTTCGCAGGGAGCTCCTACGAGCAGTACTTC. Its protein is CASSFAGSSYEQYF.

This clone was detected many times. The rearrangement joins TRBV12-3 or TRBV12-4 to TRBJ2-2; tentative D call: TRBD2 (6 bases). V lost 1 base and J lost 4, with 16 bases in between. This CDR3 contains 17 residues. The CDR3 DNA follows: TGTGCCAGCAGTTTAGGTAGGGCGGGAATAATCACCGGGGAGCTGTTTTTT. Protein product: CASSLGRAGIITGELFF.

This clone appeared many times. The gene calls are TRBV18 and TRBJ2-7; no firm D call. V lost 1 base, J lost 4 bases, and 8 bases lay in between. Germline lookup yields CDR1 KGHSH and CDR2 LQKENI. The CDR3 contains 13 residues. CDR3 in amino acids: CASSPLTEYEQYF. The CDR3 nucleotides read TGTGCCAGCTCACCACTAACAGAGTACGAGCAGTACTTC.

Ten or more counts support this clone. A much larger clone differs from this one at a single base, so this may be a read error. CDR3 sequence reads: CASRREVYEQYF. CDR3 bases: TGTGCCAGCAGGAGGGAGGTCTACGAGCAGTACTTC. The chain combines TRBV2 with TRBJ2-7; D possibly corresponds to TRBD2 (6 bases). V gave up 6 bases and J gave up 3 bases, with 9 bases separating them. This CDR3 is built from 12 residues. From germline, CDR1 is SNHLY and CDR2 FYNNEI.

This clone was observed many times. This chain uses TRBV5-1 with TRBJ1-6; D not resolved. From germline, CDR1 is SGHRS and CDR2 YFSETQ. The CDR3 loop spans 15 amino acids. V lost 1 base and J 6 bases, leaving 11 bases between the germline ends. CDR3 amino acids: CASSLNAWPNSPLHF. In nucleotides, the CDR3 is TGCGCCAGCAGCTTGAACGCATGGCCTAATTCACCCCTCCACTTT.

This clone was seen ten or more times. This CDR3 is CASRPTSGSFYEQYF. The CDR3 DNA is TGCGCCAGCAGGCCGACTAGCGGGAGTTTCTACGAGCAGTACTTC. V usage is TRBV5-1 and J usage is TRBJ2-7, with 12 bases that match TRBD2. This CDR3 is 15 amino acids long. Trimming cost V 5 bases and J 3 bases; bases outside gene matches: 6. Germline CDR1 is SGHRS and CDR2 is YFSETQ. The complete variable domain, with remaining parts taken from reference TRBV5-1 and TRBJ2-7, reads KAGVTQTPRYLIKTRGQQVTLSCSPISGHRSVSWYQQTPGQGLQFLFEYFSETQRNKGNFPGRFSGRQFSNSRSEMNVSTLELGDSALYLCASRPTSGSFYEQYFGPGTRLTVT.

CDR3 coding DNA: TGTGCCAGCAGCCGAAGACCCCGGGACAGAACAACAGATACGCAGTATTTT. Protein sequence: CASSRRPRDRTTDTQYF. The chain combines TRBV11-2 with TRBJ2-3; 7 nucleotides align to TRBD1. V lost 5 bases to trimming and J lost 3 bases; unmatched junction nucleotides: 14. Germline CDR1 SGHAT, CDR2 FQNNGV. CDR3 length: 17 residues.

The chain uses TRBV6-1 and TRBJ1-5; D not resolved. Germline CDR1 is MNHNS and CDR2 is SASEGT. With 6 bases removed from V and 2 bases from J, the gap between germline ends came to 17 bases. The CDR3 totals 16 residues. CDR3 DNA sequence: TGTGCCAGCAGCCCCTCGTACCGAGGGTGCAATCAGCCCCAGCATTTT. As protein: CASSPSYRGCNQPQHF.

In the case of this clone: Given a much more abundant clone one base away, this may be a read error. The chain employs TRBV14 and TRBJ1-1; D remains unclear. Germline CDR1 is SGHDN and CDR2 is FVKESK. Trimming took off 0 bases at V and 11 bases at J, with 13 bases between the two ends. This CDR3 region has 13 residues. The chain's CDR3 is CASSQDSRIAAFF. CDR3 bases: TGTGCCAGCAGCCAAGATAGCCGGATTGCCGCTTTCTTT.

This clone occurred a few times. This clone may be a read error of a much larger clone one base away. The CDR3 DNA follows: TGTGCCACCAGTGCGTATTACAACAATGAGCAGTTCTTC. Translated: CATSAYYNNEQFF. V is TRBV24-1 and J is TRBJ2-1; no definite D call. The CDR3 is made up of 13 amino acids. Germline-derived CDR1 and CDR2 are KGHDR and SFDVKD. Trimming removed 5 bases from V and 5 bases from J, with 9 bases in between.

This chain connects TRBV27 to TRBJ2-1, with D hard to call. V lost 5 bases, J lost 7 bases, and 12 bases lay in between. Germline loops: CDR1 MNHEY, CDR2 SMNVEV (reference sequence). This CDR3 has 13 amino acids. The CDR3 region is CASSEAFRNEQFF. CDR3 DNA sequence: TGTGCCAGCAGTGAAGCGTTTAGGAATGAGCAGTTCTTC.

The gene calls are TRBV5-1 and TRBJ2-3; unclear D gene. The CDR3 loop spans 16 amino acids. Germline assignment: CDR1 SGHRS and CDR2 YFSETQ. V gave up 1 base and J gave up 2 bases, with 14 bases separating them. CDR3 region: CASSLTALSSTDTQYF. CDR3 nucleotide sequence: TGCGCCAGCAGCTTGACAGCCCTCTCTTCCACAGATACGCAGTATTTT.